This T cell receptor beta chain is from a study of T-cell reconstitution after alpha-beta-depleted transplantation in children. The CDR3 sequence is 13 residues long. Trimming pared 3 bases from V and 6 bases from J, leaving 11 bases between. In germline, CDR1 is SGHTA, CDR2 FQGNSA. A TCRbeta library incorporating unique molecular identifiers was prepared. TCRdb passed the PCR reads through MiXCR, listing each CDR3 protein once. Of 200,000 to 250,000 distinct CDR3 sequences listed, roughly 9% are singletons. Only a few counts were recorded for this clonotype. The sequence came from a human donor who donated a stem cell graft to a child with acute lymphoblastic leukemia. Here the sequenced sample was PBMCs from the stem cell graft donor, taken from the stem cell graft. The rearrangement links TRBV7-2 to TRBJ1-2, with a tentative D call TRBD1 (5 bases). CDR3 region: CASSFPLRDGYTF. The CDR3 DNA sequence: TGTGCCAGCAGCTTCCCTCTCAGGGATGGCTACACCTTC.